This TCR beta chain derives from a study of CXCR3-negative and CXCR3-positive naive CD8 T cells. Study-level points and caveats: The study found more hydrophobic TRB CDR3s in CXCR3-positive naive cells than in CXCR3-negative naive cells. PBMCs showed partially decreased CXCR3 expression after cryopreservation, and most assays used fresh PBMCs.

CD45RO-CCR7+CD27+CD95- defined naive CD8+ T cells. In the case of this clonotype: Antigen unknown.

The CDR3 is 14 residues long. Germline lookup yields CDR1 MNHEY and CDR2 SVGEGT. UMI-labeled TRB cDNA libraries were prepared by 5' RACE. TCRdb reprocessed the 5' RACE reads; each CDR3 protein has one entry and no DNA is given. The table lists tens of thousands of distinct CDR3 sequences, with around 0.53% in the top ten. The gene calls are TRBV6-2 or TRBV6-3 and TRBJ2-2; lacking DNA, the TRBD1 call made by TCRdb goes unchecked. The receptor was isolated from a human donor in good health. Some clones in this sample may be carry-over from other donors' samples. Sequencing was carried out using naive CXCR3+ CD8+ T cells from blood. As for subset: CD45RO-CCR7+CD27+CD95- naive CD8+ T cells expressing CXCR3 (TNR3+). CDR3 region: CASSPGQTTGELFF.